This T cell receptor (beta chain) was retrieved from a study of T-cell memory formation after mild COVID-19. As for the study in general: Across donors, TCR clusters were largely donor specific. Overall study findings and caveats: The finding that pre-infection memory included some responding clones suggested that cross-reactive memory joined.

TCRdb itself ran the 5' RACE reads through MiXCR, one entry per CDR3 protein. The table shows around 250,000 distinct CDR3 sequences, with 15% to 20% occurring only once. As for this clonotype: Antigen unknown.

The CDR3 has 16 amino acids. Trimming stripped 6 bases from V and 6 bases from J, with 22 bases between. Germline CDR1 reads LNHDA; CDR2 reads SQIVND (reference sequence). This chain links TRBV19 with TRBJ2-3; D possibly uses TRBD1 or TRBD2 (5 bases each). The material sequenced was PBMCs or a T cell subset sorted from them (not recorded which). The clonotype originates from a man younger than 35 who had mild COVID-19 (a few samples of this study predate the infection). Cell type and time point are not known. As DNA, the CDR3 is TGTGCCAGTAGGGTCCCCGGCAGGGACGGCGCGGATACGCAGTATTTT. Translated: CASRVPGRDGADTQYF. The full variable domain, completed using reference TRBV19 and TRBJ2-3, is DGGITQSPKYLFRKEGQNVTLSCEQNLNHDAMYWYRQDPGQGLRLIYYSQIVNDFQKGDIAEGYSVSREKKESFPLTVTSAQKNPTAFYLCASRVPGRDGADTQYFGPGTRLTVL.